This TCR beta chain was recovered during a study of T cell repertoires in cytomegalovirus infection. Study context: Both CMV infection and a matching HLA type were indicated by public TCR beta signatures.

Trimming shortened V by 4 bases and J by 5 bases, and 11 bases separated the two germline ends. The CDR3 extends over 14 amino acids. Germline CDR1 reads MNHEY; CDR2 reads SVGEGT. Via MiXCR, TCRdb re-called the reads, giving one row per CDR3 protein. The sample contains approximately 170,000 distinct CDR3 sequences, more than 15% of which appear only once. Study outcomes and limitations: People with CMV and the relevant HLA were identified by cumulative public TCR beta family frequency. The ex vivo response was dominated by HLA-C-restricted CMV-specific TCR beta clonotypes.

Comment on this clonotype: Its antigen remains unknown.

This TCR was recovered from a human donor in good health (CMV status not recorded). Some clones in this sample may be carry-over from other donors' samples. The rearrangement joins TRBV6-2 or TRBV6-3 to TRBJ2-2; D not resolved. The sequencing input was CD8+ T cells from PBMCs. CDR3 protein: CASSSNSRTGELFF. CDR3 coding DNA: TGTGCCAGCAGTTCCAACAGTCGAACCGGGGAGCTGTTTTTT.